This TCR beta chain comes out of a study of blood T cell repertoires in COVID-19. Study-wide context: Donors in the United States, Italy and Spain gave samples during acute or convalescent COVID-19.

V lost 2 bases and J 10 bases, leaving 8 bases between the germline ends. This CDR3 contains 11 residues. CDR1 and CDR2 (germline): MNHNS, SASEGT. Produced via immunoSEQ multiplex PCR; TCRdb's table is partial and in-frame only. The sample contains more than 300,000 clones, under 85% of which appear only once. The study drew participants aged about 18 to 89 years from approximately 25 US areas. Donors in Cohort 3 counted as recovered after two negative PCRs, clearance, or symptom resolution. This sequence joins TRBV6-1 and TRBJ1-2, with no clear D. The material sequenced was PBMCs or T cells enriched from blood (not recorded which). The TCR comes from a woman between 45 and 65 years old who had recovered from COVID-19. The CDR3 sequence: CASSEYGDYTF. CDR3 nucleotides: TGTGCCAGCAGTGAATACGGTGACTACACCTTC.